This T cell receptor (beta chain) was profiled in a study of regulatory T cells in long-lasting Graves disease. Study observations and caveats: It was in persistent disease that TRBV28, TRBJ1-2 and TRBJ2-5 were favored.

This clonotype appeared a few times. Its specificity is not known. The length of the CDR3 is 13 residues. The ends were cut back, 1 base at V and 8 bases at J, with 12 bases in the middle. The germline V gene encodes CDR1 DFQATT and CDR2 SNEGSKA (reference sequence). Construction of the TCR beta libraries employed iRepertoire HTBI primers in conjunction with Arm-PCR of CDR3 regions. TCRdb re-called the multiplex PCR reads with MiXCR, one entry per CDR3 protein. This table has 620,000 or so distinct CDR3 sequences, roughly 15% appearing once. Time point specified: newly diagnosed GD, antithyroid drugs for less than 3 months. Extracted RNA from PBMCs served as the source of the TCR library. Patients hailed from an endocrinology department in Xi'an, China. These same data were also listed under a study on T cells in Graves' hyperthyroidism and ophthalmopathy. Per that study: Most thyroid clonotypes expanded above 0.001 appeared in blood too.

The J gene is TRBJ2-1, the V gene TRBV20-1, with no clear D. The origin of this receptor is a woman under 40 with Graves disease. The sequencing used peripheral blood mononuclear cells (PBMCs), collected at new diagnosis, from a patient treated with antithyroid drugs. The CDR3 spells CSARVYGRDEQFF. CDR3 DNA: TGCAGTGCTAGAGTTTACGGGCGCGATGAGCAGTTCTTC.